This T cell receptor beta chain was obtained from a study of beta chain features in type 1 diabetes. The study reverse transcribed the entire isolated RNA, so it sequenced expressed TCRB transcripts. Measured with immunoSEQ multiplex PCR; TCRdb has only the in-frame clones, and not every one. The table has hundreds of thousands of clones, around 15% seen once. Worth noting for this clone: The antigen is not known. Other DNA sequences in this sample translate to the same CDR3.

Sorting of CD4+ naive, central memory, regulatory and stem cell-like memory cells was performed via CD45RO/CCR7/CD25/CD127/CD95/CD27. J was trimmed by 4 bases and V by 4 bases; bases with no gene match: 5. The CDR3 loop spans 14 amino acids. Germline assignment: CDR1 SQVTM and CDR2 ANQGSEA. Study outcomes and limitations: Sampled from patients, naive, central memory and Treg TCRB repertoires appeared more similar than those sampled from healthy donors. In all four CD4+ subsets, TCRB CDR3 length was significantly, moderately reduced in type 1 diabetes. VDJ junctions from patients with type 1 diabetes contained fewer insertions and more deletions. High-TCR-expressing cells could be over-represented by cDNA sequencing.

V gene TRBV29-1 combines with J gene TRBJ2-1; 9 bases are a match to TRBD1. Sequencing used naive CD4+ T cells from blood. The receptor was derived from a man younger than 35 with type 1 diabetes. The CDR3 nucleotides are TGCAGCGTTGGGAGGGACAGGGCATACAATGAGCAGTTCTTC. Translation gives CSVGRDRAYNEQFF.